This T cell receptor beta chain was recorded in a study of metastatic and nonmetastatic thyroid tumors. Study-level information: Repertoires from blood and tumor or nodule tissue of malignant and benign thyroid patients were compared. Broader study findings: For both blood and tumor, malignant thyroid tumors reportedly showed significantly higher TCR beta diversity than benign nodules did.

Patients underwent thyroid surgery, and none had received any treatment before it. This clone came up many times. No antigen is known for it. As handled by the study authors: The study took CDR3 differences across clinicopathological groups and made a distant-metastasis classifier for papillary thyroid cancer from them. TCRdb called clones again from the PCR reads with MiXCR. The V and J calls, along with clone size, are taken from TCRdb and not from the paper's own processing. Here the sample spans tens of thousands of clones, approximately 15% being singletons. The TCR comes from a female donor with papillary thyroid cancer or a benign thyroid nodule (not recorded which). Some clones in this sample may be carry-over from other donors' samples. The source material was blood.

CDR3 residues: CASSQEDRDGETQYF. The CDR3 DNA reads TGCGCCAGCAGCCAAGAGGACAGGGATGGAGAGACCCAGTACTTC. The chain joins TRBV4-1 to TRBJ2-5; 8 nucleotides agree with TRBD1. CDR1 and CDR2 (germline): MGHRA, YSYEKL. V lost 0 bases to trimming and J lost 4 bases; unmatched junction nucleotides: 4. The length of the CDR3 is 15 residues.